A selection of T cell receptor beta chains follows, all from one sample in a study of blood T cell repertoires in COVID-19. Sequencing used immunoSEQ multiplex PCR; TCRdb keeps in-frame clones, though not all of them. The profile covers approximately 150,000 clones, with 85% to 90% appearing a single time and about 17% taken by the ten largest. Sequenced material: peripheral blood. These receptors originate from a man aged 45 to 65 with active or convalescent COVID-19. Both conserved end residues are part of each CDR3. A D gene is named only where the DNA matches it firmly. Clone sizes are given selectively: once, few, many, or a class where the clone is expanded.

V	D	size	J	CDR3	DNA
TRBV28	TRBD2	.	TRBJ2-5	CASSSGVAGEGETQYF	TGTGCCAGCAGTTCGGGTGTAGCGGGAGAAGGAGAGACCCAGTACTTC
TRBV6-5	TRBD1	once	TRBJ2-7	CASKDRGYEQYF	TGTGCCAGCAAAGACAGGGGCTACGAGCAGTACTTC
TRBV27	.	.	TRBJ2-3	CASGPAEGRTDTQYF	TGTGCCAGCGGTCCAGCGGAGGGGCGCACAGATACGCAGTATTTT
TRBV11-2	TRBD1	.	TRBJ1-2	CASSLAGTGFGYTF	TGTGCCAGCAGCTTAGCCGGGACAGGGTTTGGCTACACCTTC
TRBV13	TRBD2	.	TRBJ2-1	CASSDSGNKEGQFF	TGTGCCAGCAGCGATAGCGGGAACAAAGAAGGGCAGTTCTTC
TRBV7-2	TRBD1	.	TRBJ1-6	CASSLRQGYNSPLHF	TGTGCCAGCAGCTTACGACAGGGCTATAATTCACCCCTCCACTTT
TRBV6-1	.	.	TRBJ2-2	CASSERTGTGELFF	TGTGCCAGCAGTGAAAGAACGGGCACCGGGGAGCTGTTTTTT
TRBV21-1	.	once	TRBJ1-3	CASSKVLLNRVKDTIYF	TGTGCCAGCAGCAAAGTTCTCCTAAACAGGGTCAAAGACACCATATATTTT
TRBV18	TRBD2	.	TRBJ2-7	CASSPGPMTSAQTYEQYF	TGTGCCAGCTCACCAGGTCCCATGACTAGCGCACAAACCTACGAGCAGTACTTC
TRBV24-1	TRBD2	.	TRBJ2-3	CATSAPGSGMIADTQYF	TGTGCCACCAGTGCCCCGGGTAGCGGGATGATCGCAGATACGCAGTATTTT
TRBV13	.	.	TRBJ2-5	CASSVGVRTQYF	TGTGCCAGCAGCGTAGGGGTGCGCACCCAGTACTTC
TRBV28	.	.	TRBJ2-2	CASSSAGQNTGELFF	TGTGCCAGCAGTTCGGCAGGACAGAACACCGGGGAGCTGTTTTTT
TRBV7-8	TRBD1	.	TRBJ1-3	CASSPNDRGSHNNTIYF	TGTGCCAGCAGCCCGAATGACAGGGGTTCTCACAACAACACCATATATTTT
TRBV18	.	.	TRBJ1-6	CASSRDSSYNSPLHF	TGTGCCAGCTCCCGCGACAGCTCCTATAATTCACCCCTCCACTTT
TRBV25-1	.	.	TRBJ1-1	CASSLTGNTEAFF	TGTGCCAGCAGCCTGACAGGGAACACTGAAGCTTTCTTT
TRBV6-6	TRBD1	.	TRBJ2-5	CASRAGTAAFETQYF	TGTGCCAGCAGAGCCGGGACAGCTGCTTTCGAGACCCAGTACTTC
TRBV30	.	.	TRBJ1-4	CAWSYREKLFF	TGTGCCTGGAGCTACAGGGAAAAACTGTTTTTT
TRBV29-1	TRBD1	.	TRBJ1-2	CSVRQGGHGYTF	TGCAGCGTGAGACAGGGCGGCCATGGCTACACCTTC
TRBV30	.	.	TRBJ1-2	CAWKSNAGAAYGYTF	TGTGCCTGGAAATCTAATGCAGGGGCCGCTTATGGCTACACCTTC
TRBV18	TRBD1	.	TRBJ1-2	CASSPGQGRLMGYTF	TGTGCCAGCTCACCCGGACAGGGAAGGTTGATGGGCTACACCTTC
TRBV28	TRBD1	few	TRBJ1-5	CASREGTGGYQPQHF	TGTGCCAGCAGGGAAGGGACAGGGGGCTATCAGCCCCAGCATTTT
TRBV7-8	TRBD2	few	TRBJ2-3	CASSQPTSGGAGNTQYF	TGTGCCAGCAGCCAACCCACTAGCGGGGGGGCCGGGAATACGCAGTATTTT
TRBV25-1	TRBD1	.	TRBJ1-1	CASSETGGTEAFF	TGTGCCAGCAGTGAGACAGGGGGCACTGAAGCTTTCTTT
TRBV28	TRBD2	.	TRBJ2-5	CASSSRRLAGYQETQYF	TGTGCCAGCAGTTCCCGTCGACTAGCGGGATACCAAGAGACCCAGTACTTC
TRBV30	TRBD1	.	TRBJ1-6	CAWSTTGLGSPLHF	TGTGCCTGGAGTACGACAGGGCTGGGGTCACCCCTCCACTTT
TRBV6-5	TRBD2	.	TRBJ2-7	CASFLAGDGYEQYF	TGTGCCAGCTTCCTAGCGGGAGATGGCTACGAGCAGTACTTC